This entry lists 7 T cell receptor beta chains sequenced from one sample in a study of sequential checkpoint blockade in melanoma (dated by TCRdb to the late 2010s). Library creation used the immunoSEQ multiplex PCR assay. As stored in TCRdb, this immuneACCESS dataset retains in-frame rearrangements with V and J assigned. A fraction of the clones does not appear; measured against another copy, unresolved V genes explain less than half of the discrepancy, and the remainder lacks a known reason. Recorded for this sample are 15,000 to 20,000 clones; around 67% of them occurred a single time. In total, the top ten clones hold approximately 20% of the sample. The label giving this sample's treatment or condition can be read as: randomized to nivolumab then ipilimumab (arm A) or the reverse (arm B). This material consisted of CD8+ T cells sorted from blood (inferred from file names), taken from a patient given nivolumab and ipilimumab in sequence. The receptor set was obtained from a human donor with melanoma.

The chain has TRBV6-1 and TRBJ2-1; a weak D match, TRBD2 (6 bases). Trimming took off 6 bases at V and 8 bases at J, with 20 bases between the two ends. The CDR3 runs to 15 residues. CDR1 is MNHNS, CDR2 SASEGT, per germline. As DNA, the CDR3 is TGTGCCAGCAGGGAGGGTGGGGGGTCTTTGGATGAGCAGTTCTTC. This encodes CASREGGGSLDEQFF.

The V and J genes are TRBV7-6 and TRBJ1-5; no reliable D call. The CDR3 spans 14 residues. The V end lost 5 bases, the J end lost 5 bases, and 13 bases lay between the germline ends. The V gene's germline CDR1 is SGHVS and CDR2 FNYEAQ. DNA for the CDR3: TGTGCCAGCAGCCTCCGGCCGGAGGATCAGCCCCAGCATTTT. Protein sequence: CASSLRPEDQPQHF.

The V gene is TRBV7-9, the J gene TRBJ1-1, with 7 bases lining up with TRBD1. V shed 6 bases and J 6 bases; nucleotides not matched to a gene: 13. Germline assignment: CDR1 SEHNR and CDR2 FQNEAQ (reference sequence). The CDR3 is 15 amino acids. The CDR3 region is CASSNRQGQMAEAFF. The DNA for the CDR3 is TGTGCCAGCAGTAACCGACAGGGTCAAATGGCTGAAGCTTTCTTT.

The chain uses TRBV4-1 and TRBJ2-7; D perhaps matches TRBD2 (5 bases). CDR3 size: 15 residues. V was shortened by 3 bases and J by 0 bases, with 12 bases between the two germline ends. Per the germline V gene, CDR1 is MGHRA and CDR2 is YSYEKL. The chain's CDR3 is CASSQSPGSSYEQYF. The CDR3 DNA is TGCGCCAGCAGCCAGTCTCCGGGAAGCTCCTACGAGCAGTACTTC.

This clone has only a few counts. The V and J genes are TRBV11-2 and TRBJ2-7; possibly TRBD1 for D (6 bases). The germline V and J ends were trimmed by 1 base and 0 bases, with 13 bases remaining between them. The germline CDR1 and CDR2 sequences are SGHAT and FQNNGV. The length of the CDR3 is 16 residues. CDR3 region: CASSLGQGPSSYEQYF. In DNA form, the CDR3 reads TGTGCCAGCAGCTTAGGTCAGGGGCCGAGCTCCTACGAGCAGTACTTC.

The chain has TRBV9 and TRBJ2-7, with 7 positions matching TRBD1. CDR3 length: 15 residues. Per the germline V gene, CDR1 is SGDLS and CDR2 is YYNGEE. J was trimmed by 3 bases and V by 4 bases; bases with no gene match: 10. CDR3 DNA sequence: TGTGCCAGCAGCCCATCGACAGGGAGAGGCTACGAGCAGTACTTC. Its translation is CASSPSTGRGYEQYF. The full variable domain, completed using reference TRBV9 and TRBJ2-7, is DSGVTQTPKHLITATGQRVTLRCSPRSGDLSVYWYQQSLDQGLQFLIQYYNGEERAKGNILERFSAQQFPDLHSELNLSSLELGDSALYFCASSPSTGRGYEQYFGPGTRLTVT.

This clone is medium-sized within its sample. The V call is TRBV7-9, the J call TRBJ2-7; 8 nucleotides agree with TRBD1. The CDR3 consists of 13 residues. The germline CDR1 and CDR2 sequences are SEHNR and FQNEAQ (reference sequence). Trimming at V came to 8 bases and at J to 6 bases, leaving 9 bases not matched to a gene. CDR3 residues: CASGRGQPAEQYF. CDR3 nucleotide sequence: TGTGCCAGCGGCAGGGGGCAACCCGCCGAGCAGTACTTC.